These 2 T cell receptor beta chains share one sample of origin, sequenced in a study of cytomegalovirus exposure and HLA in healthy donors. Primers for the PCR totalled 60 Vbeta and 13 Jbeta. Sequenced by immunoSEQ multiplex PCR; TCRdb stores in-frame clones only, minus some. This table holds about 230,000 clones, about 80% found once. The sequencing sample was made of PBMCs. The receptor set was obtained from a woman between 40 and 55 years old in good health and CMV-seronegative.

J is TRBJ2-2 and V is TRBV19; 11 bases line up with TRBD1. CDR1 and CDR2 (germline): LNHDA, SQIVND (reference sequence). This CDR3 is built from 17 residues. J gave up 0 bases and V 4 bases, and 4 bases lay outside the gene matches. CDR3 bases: TGTGCCAGTAGTACCCCGGACAGGGGGCCGAACACCGGGGAGCTGTTTTTT. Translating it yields CASSTPDRGPNTGELFF.

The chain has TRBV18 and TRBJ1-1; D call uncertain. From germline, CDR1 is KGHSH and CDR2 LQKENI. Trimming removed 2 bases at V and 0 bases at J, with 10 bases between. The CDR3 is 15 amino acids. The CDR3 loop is CASSPIGVVNTEAFF. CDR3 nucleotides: TGTGCCAGCTCACCAATTGGAGTAGTGAACACTGAAGCTTTCTTT. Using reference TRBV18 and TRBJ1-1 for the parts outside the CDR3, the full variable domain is NAGVMQNPRHLVRRRGQEARLRCSPMKGHSHVYWYRQLPEEGLKFMVYLQKENIIDESGMPKERFSAEFPKEGPSILRIQQVVRGDSAAYFCASSPIGVVNTEAFFGQGTRLTVV.